These T cell receptor beta chains were read from a single sample in a study of T cells in tumors after PD-1 blockade. Sequencing used immunoSEQ multiplex PCR; TCRdb keeps in-frame clones, though not all of them. In the table there are around 46,000 clones, 75% to 80% of which are singletons. The starting material was PBMCs, obtained before anti-PD-1 treatment. These receptors were obtained from a human donor with basal cell carcinoma. Both conserved end residues are part of each CDR3. Expanded clones are given a class, and other clones once, few, many or no size at all.

. TRBJ2-1 TRBV19 CASSWDTSSYNEQFF
once TRBJ2-6 TRBV19 CASSINLMSGANVLTF
. TRBJ1-4 TRBV30 CAWKQGYEKLFF
. TRBJ1-3 TRBV13 CASSLRQGSFSGNTIYF
. TRBJ2-1 TRBV4-1 CASSRQGEQFF
. TRBJ1-1 TRBV28 CASSLAVTEAFF
. TRBJ1-2 TRBV10-2 CARWDNYGYTF
. TRBJ2-5 TRBV5-4 CASSLPSQETQYF
once TRBJ1-4 TRBV5-1 CASSPGQGVNNEKLFF
. TRBJ1-5 TRBV2 CASTGQGDNQPQHF
once TRBJ1-1 TRBV5-6 CASSWALFSAGGNDAEAFF
. TRBJ2-1 TRBV28 CASSLIPRTGERYEQFF
. TRBJ2-2 TRBV30 CAWSQGGGVTGELFF
medium-sized TRBJ1-5 TRBV27 CASSLRAEQPQHF
. TRBJ2-7 TRBV19 CASSIDLATGVSYEQYF
medium-sized TRBJ1-2 TRBV9 CASSVGGYYGYTF
. TRBJ1-2 TRBV7-9 CASSFSGQGAGGYTF
. TRBJ2-7 TRBV2 CASRVQYEQYF
few TRBJ1-1 TRBV5-1 CASSLDRVPNTEAFF
. TRBJ2-2 TRBV7-9 CASSKSGGSTGELFF
. TRBJ2-3 TRBV28 CTSSLPRPDTQYF
. TRBJ2-3 TRBV19 CASRAGQSITDTQYF
. TRBJ1-6 TRBV19 CATSKTEVYNSPLHF
. TRBJ2-1 TRBV6-5 CASGAPSSYNEQFF